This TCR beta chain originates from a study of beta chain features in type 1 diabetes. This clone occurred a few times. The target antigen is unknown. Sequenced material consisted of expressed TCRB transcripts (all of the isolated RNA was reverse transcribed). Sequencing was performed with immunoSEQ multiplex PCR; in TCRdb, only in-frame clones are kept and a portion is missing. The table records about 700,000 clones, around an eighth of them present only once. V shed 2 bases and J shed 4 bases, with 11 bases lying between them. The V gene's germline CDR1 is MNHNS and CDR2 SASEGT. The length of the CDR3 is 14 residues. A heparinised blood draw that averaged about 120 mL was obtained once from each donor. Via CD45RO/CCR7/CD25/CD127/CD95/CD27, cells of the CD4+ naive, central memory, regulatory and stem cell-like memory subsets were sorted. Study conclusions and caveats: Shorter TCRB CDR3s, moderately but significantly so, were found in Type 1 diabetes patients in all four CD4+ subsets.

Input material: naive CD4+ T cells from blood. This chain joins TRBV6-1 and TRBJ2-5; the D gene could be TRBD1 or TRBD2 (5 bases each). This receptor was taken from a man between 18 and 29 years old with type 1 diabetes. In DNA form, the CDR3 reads TGTGCCAGCAGTGAATTCGGGACCCCAGAGACCCAGTACTTC. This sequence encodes CASSEFGTPETQYF.